This T cell receptor (beta chain) derives from a study of vaccination effects on CD4 cells after COVID-19. Comments on this clone: What it binds is not known.

Notes on the study in general: Vaccine-induced clones in healthy vaccinees cross-reacted with common cold coronaviruses in only 1 of 255 cases.

Prior to sequencing, the ViraFEST assay stimulated PBMC with viral peptide pools, which expanded the antigen-specific CD4+ T cells. Subsequent to roughly 9 days of culture, CD4+ T cells were isolated. Nucleocapsid antibody tests were negative, and the vaccine recipients had no prior SARS-CoV-2 infection. With approximately 9.8 ug/ml peptides and around 9.6 IU/ml IL-2, over 1.5 million PBMC per well were cultured. The authors replaced half the medium with IL-2 medium on days 3 and 7. Only in-frame clones appear in the TCRdb table, and some are missing; sequencing was by immunoSEQ multiplex PCR. The table has about 43,000 clones, roughly 79% seen once. V was pared by 0 bases and J by 4 bases, with 12 bases between. The CDR3 has 14 amino acids. Germline V lookup: CDR1 SQVTM, CDR2 ANQGSEA.

The chain carries TRBV29-1 and TRBJ1-2; a possible D gene is TRBD1 (5 bases). Sequencing used CD4+ T cells from PBMCs cultured with SARS-CoV-2 spike peptides, obtained before COVID-19 vaccination. The sequence came from a human donor who received a COVID-19 vaccine. The CDR3 sequence: CSVEDQRQTYGYTF. The CDR3 DNA is TGCAGCGTTGAAGATCAAAGACAGACCTATGGCTACACCTTC.